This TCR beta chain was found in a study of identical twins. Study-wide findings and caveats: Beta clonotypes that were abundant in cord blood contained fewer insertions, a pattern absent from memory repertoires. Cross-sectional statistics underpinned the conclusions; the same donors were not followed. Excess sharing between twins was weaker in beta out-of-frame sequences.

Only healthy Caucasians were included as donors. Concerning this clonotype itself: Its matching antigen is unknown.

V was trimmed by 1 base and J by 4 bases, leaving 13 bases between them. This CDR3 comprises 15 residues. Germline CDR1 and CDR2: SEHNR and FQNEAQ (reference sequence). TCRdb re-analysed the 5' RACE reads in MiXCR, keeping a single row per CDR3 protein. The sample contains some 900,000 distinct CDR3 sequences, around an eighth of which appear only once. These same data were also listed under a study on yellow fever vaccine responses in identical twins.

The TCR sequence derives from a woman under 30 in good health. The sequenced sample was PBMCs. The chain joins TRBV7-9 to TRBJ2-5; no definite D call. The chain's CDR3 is CASSLGRALGETQYF. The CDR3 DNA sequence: TGTGCCAGCAGCTTAGGGAGAGCATTGGGAGAGACCCAGTACTTC. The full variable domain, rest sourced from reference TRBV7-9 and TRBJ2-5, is DTGVSQNPRHKITKRGQNVTFRCDPISEHNRLYWYRQTLGQGPEFLTYFQNEAQLEKSRLLSDRFSAERPKGSFSTLEIQRTEQGDSAMYLCASSLGRALGETQYFGPGTRLLVL.